This is a list of T cell receptor beta chains from one sample in a study of T cell clusters in autoimmune cytopenias. From its re-call of the multiplex PCR reads, TCRdb lists each CDR3 protein once, without DNA. Its clone listing holds about 6,800 distinct CDR3 sequences. Sequencing was done on a sample of peripheral blood. These receptors came from a human donor with an autoimmune cytopenia or autoimmune hepatitis (not recorded which). The CDR3 runs from the conserved cysteine through the conserved F or W. A row's size may be missing; if present it is once, few, many or a size class.

TRBJ1-2,16,medium-sized,TRBV6-5,CASSYASEGFGYGYTF
TRBJ1-1,13,.,TRBV5-6,CASSLGQGPEAFF
TRBJ2-3,13,medium-sized,TRBV11-1,CASSLEAGGTQYF
TRBJ2-1,15,medium-sized,TRBV27,CASKLSEISYNEQFF
TRBJ1-2,13,medium-sized,TRBV29-1,CSVPRQENYGYTF
TRBJ2-2,16,medium-sized,TRBV6-5,CASSYGPQANTGELFF
TRBJ2-3,18,.,TRBV15,CATSRERGTLTSTDTQYF
TRBJ1-5,14,.,TRBV6-1,CATTAGQGYQPQHF
TRBJ2-7,15,.,TRBV7-2,CASSLDPGISYEQYF
TRBJ1-4,15,.,TRBV6-6,CASSYRDPGDEKLFF
TRBJ1-6,13,medium-sized,TRBV15,CATRSRYNSPLHF
TRBJ1-6,13,.,TRBV11-2,CASSVGPNSPLHF
TRBJ1-4,13,.,TRBV12-3/TRBV12-4,CASSEFPNEKLFF
TRBJ2-5,14,.,TRBV7-2,CASSFQGGKETQYF
TRBJ2-3,13,medium-sized,TRBV19,CASSPRTADTQYF
TRBJ2-5,12,medium-sized,TRBV12-3/TRBV12-4,CASSPGVATQYF
TRBJ2-3,15,.,TRBV12-3/TRBV12-4,CASSLVQGVTDTQYF
TRBJ2-7,14,.,TRBV18,CASSGVGGSYEQYF
TRBJ2-3,14,.,TRBV5-4,CASSLIGNTDTQYF
TRBJ2-2,13,.,TRBV5-6,CASSLVAPGELFF
TRBJ1-1,13,.,TRBV10-3,CAIRRAGNTEAFF
TRBJ2-1,15,.,TRBV6-5,CASSREVASYNEQFF
TRBJ2-1,16,.,TRBV7-9,CASSPRGGSSYNEQFF
TRBJ1-2,14,.,TRBV27,CASYGGTGRIGYTF
TRBJ2-1,14,.,TRBV6-1,CATQATTLYNEQFF
TRBJ2-1,15,medium-sized,TRBV27,CASSWTGASGNEQFF
TRBJ2-2,14,.,TRBV11-1,CASSLQGNTGELFF
TRBJ2-7,14,.,TRBV30,CAWSIGSGVYEQYF